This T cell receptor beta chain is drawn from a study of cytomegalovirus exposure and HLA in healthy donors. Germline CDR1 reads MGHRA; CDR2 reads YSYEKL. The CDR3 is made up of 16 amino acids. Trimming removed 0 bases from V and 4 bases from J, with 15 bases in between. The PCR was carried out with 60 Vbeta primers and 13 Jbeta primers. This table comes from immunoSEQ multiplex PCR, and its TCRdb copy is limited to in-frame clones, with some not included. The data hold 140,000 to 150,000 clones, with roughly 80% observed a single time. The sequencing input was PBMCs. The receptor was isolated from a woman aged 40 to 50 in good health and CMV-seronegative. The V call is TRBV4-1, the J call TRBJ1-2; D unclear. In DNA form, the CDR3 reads TGCGCCAGCAGCCAAGATACGACTCGGAGGGCCTATGGCTACACCTTC. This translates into CASSQDTTRRAYGYTF.